These 7 T cell receptor beta chains were all obtained from the same sample, sequenced in a study of shared clonotypes between healthy human individuals. Libraries were prepared by immunoSEQ multiplex PCR; TCRdb keeps only in-frame clonotypes and omits some of them. The profile shows roughly 2.2 million clones, more than 80% of them singletons. Material: naive CD4+ T cells from PBMCs. Subset defined: CD45RA+ positively selected. These receptors came from a man in his late teens or twenties in good health. Some clones in this sample may be carry-over from other donors' samples.

The chain employs TRBV7-8 and TRBJ1-4; D ambiguous. Trimming pared 6 bases from V and 2 bases from J, leaving 10 bases between. CDR1 and CDR2 (germline): SGHVS, FQNEAQ. The CDR3 totals 14 residues. The CDR3 nucleotides read TGTGCCAGCAGTGTGGCGGGGACTAATGAAAAACTGTTTTTT. This sequence encodes CASSVAGTNEKLFF.

The chain recombines TRBV7-3 with TRBJ2-1; D is possibly TRBD1 or TRBD2 (5 bases each). This CDR3 has 16 residues. V was shortened by 5 bases and J by 6 bases, with 20 bases between the two germline ends. Germline CDR1 is SGHTA and CDR2 is FQGTGA. The CDR3 DNA reads TGTGCCAGCAGCCCACGAGGGCCACGGGGCGGCAATGAGCAGTTCTTC. This codes for CASSPRGPRGGNEQFF.

The rearrangement joins TRBV9 to TRBJ2-6; D is perhaps TRBD1 (6 bases). CDR3 length equals 16 residues. From germline, CDR1 is SGDLS and CDR2 YYNGEE. V shed 4 bases and J shed 0 bases, with 11 bases lying between them. CDR3: CASSPRTVSGANVLTF. The CDR3 nucleotides read TGTGCCAGCAGCCCCAGGACAGTCTCTGGGGCCAACGTCCTGACTTTC.

The chain carries TRBV30 and TRBJ2-2; 8 nucleotides match TRBD1. This CDR3 is 14 amino acids long. The V gene end was trimmed by 2 bases and the J gene end by 6 bases; junction bases not matched to a gene: 5. CDR1 GTSNPN and CDR2 SVGIG come from the germline V gene (reference sequence). The CDR3 loop is CAWSPWTGSGELFF. DNA for the CDR3: TGTGCCTGGAGTCCCTGGACAGGGTCCGGGGAGCTGTTTTTT.

This CDR3 reads CASSLGYGTLDTGELFF. The CDR3 bases are TGCGCCAGCAGCTTGGGGTATGGTACTCTGGACACCGGGGAGCTGTTTTTT. The chain combines TRBV5-1 with TRBJ2-2; the D is unclear. Germline V gene lookup returns CDR1 SGHRS and CDR2 YFSETQ. V was shortened by 0 bases and J by 3 bases, with 15 bases between the two germline ends. This CDR3 has 17 residues.

J is TRBJ2-7 and V is TRBV4-2; D unresolved. Germline loops: CDR1 LGHNA, CDR2 YNFKEQ. The CDR3 has 13 amino acids. V lost 4 bases and J lost 7, with 14 bases in between. The CDR3: CASSPGWRNEQYF. The CDR3 DNA reads TGTGCCAGCAGCCCCGGCTGGCGGAATGAGCAGTACTTC.

This clone was seen only a few times. As DNA, the CDR3 is TGTGCCAGCACCCCAGGGGGTAACACTGAAGCTTTCTTT. This codes for CASTPGGNTEAFF. The V call is TRBV7-9, the J call TRBJ1-1; 7 positions match TRBD1. Germline CDR1 and CDR2: SEHNR and FQNEAQ (reference sequence). The length of the CDR3 is 13 residues. Trimming at V came to 7 bases and at J to 2 bases, leaving 4 bases not matched to a gene.